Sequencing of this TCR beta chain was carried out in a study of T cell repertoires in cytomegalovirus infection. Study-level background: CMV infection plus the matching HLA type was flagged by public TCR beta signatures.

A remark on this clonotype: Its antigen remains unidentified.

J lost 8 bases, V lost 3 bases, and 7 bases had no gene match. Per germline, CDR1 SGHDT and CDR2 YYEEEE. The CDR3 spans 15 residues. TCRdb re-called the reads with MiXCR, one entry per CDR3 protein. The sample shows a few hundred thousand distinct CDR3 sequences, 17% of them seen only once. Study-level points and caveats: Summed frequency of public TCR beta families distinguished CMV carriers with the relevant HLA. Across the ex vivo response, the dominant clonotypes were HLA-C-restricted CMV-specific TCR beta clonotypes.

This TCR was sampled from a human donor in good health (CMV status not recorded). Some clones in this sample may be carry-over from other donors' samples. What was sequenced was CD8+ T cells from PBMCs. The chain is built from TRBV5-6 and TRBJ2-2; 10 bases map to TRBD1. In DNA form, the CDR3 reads TGTGCCAGCAGCTCCCGGGACAGGGGATATGGGGAGCTGTTTTTT. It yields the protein CASSSRDRGYGELFF.